Following are 10 T cell receptor beta chains from one sample sequenced in a study of T cell clonality in common variable immunodeficiency. Libraries were prepared by immunoSEQ multiplex PCR; TCRdb keeps only in-frame clonotypes and omits some of them. The data show some 16,000 clones, with none appearing a single time. Findings of the study overall: Common variable immunodeficiency TCR beta sequences reportedly had fewer deletions and N-nucleotide insertions.

No antigen has been identified for these receptors. The specimen sequenced was peripheral blood mononuclear cells. These receptors all stem from a human donor with common variable immunodeficiency.

In regard to this clone: The read halts 3 residues ahead of the CDR3 end, with the missing end drawn from the germline J gene. V gene TRBV18 combines with J gene TRBJ2-5; D unclear. Germline assignment: CDR1 KGHSH and CDR2 LQKENI. The CDR3 length is 12 residues. V shed 2 bases and J shed 5 bases, with 6 bases lying between them. The CDR3 loop reads CASSPSSETQYF. Partial CDR3 DNA: TGTGCCAGCTCACCAAGCTCGGAGACC.

This clone was seen ten or more times. Coverage ceases 3 residues before the CDR3 finishes, and the germline J gene fills in the end. The J gene is TRBJ2-2, the V gene TRBV5-6; 7 bases map to TRBD2. CDR1 and CDR2 (germline): SGHDT, YYEEEE. The V gene end was trimmed by 4 bases and the J gene end by 8 bases; junction bases not matched to a gene: 8. The CDR3 runs 14 residues. The CDR3 bases that were read are TGTGCCAGCAGCCGCCACAGCGGGGCTGGGGAG. Translating gives CASSRHSGAGE. The CDR3 in full is CASSRHSGAGELFF.

This clone was detected many times. From the germline J gene comes the end of the CDR3, since the read stops 3 residues before it. The chain carries TRBV5-5 and TRBJ2-7; D gene ambiguous. CDR3 size: 14 residues. V dropped 1 base and J dropped 2 bases, with 10 bases sitting between them. The germline V gene encodes CDR1 SGHKS and CDR2 YYEKEE (reference sequence). The covered CDR3 bases are TGTGCCAGCAGCTTGTTACCAGAGACCTACGAG. Residues: CASSLLPETYE. The whole CDR3 reads CASSLLPETYEQYF.

The sample holds a few counts of this clone. The read halts 3 residues ahead of the CDR3 end, with the missing end drawn from the germline J gene. The V gene is TRBV18, the J gene TRBJ1-6, with D perhaps matching TRBD1 (6 bases). CDR1 KGHSH and CDR2 LQKENI come from the germline V gene. Between the trimmed V and J ends, which lost 3 bases and 7 bases, there was a span of 13 bases. This CDR3 is built from 15 residues. The CDR3 sequence is CASSPGGGQNSPLHF. The CDR3 DNA, read in part, is TGTGCCAGCTCACCCGGGGGGGGGCAGAATTCACCC.

Remarks on this clone: From the germline J gene comes the end of the CDR3, since the read stops 3 residues before it. The chain employs TRBV7-3 and TRBJ2-1; 8 bases align to TRBD2. The ends lost 2 bases at V and 4 bases at J; junction bases unmatched: 4. Looked up from germline, CDR1 is SGHTA and CDR2 is FQGTGA. This CDR3 has 15 amino acids. CDR3 protein: CASSLDGGGYNEQFF. The DNA read from the CDR3 is TGTGCCAGCAGCTTAGATGGCGGGGGGTACAATGAG.

This clone has a handful of counts. The CDR3 end lies 3 residues beyond the end of the read and is filled in from the germline J gene. The gene calls are TRBV7-6 and TRBJ1-5; unclear D gene. The CDR3 is 15 amino acids. V was cut by 1 base and J by 6 bases, with 13 bases left in between. Germline V CDR1 and CDR2: SGHVS, FNYEAQ. The CDR3: CASSLVAGLSQPQHF. The sequenced CDR3 bases are TGTGCCAGCAGCTTAGTCGCAGGTCTGTCTCAGCCC. Complete variable domain (other parts from reference TRBV7-6 and TRBJ1-5): GAGVSQSPRYKVTKRGQDVALRCDPISGHVSLYWYRQALGQGPEFLTYFNYEAQQDKSGLPNDRFSAERPEGSISTLTIQRTEQRDSAMYRCASSLVAGLSQPQHFGDGTRLSIL.

By share, this clone ranks as medium-sized. The observed sequence ends 3 residues before the CDR3 terminus, with the missing tail filled in from the germline J gene. This rearrangement joins TRBV7-8 to TRBJ1-6, with 9 bases fitting TRBD1. Per the germline V gene, CDR1 is SGHVS and CDR2 is FQNEAQ. Germline trimming cut 7 bases from V and 5 bases from J; bases unmatched to any gene: 6. This CDR3 region has 15 residues. CDR3 DNA (partial): TGTGCCAGCACACGGGACAGGGCTAATAATTCACCC. As protein: CASTRDRANNSP. In full, the CDR3 reads CASTRDRANNSPLHF. The complete variable domain, with remaining parts taken from reference TRBV7-8 and TRBJ1-6, reads GAGVSQSPRYKVAKRGQDVALRCDPISGHVSLFWYQQALGQGPEFLTYFQNEAQLDKSGLPSDRFFAERPEGSVSTLKIQRTQQEDSAVYLCASTRDRANNSPLHFGNGTRLTVT.

This clone was observed many times. Coverage ceases 3 residues before the CDR3 finishes, and the germline J gene fills in the end. The rearrangement links TRBV7-8 to TRBJ1-6; 11 bases line up with TRBD1. CDR1 SGHVS and CDR2 FQNEAQ come from the germline V gene. The CDR3 length is 15 residues. With 4 bases clipped from V and 10 bases from J, the junction kept 6 bases outside the gene matches. CDR3 bases read: TGTGCCAGCAGCTCCGGGACAGGGGGAACATCACCC. Amino acids: CASSSGTGGTSP. The whole CDR3 sequence reads CASSSGTGGTSPLHF.

This clone was recorded a few times. The read stops 3 residues short of the end of the CDR3; the missing end is completed from the germline J gene. The genes are TRBV2 and TRBJ2-2; unclear D gene. The CDR3 totals 17 residues. Looked up from germline, CDR1 is SNHLY and CDR2 is FYNNEI. V lost 6 bases and J 6 bases, leaving 23 bases between the germline ends. CDR3 DNA (partial): TGTGCCAGCAGAGAACGTGAGTTGTGGCAGCTAGCCGGGGAG. Translated: CASRERELWQLAGE. The whole CDR3 sequence reads CASRERELWQLAGELFF.

A few counts support this clone. From the germline J gene comes the end of the CDR3, since the read stops 3 residues before it. V and J are TRBV20-1 and TRBJ2-3; 10 bases agree with TRBD2. Trimming at V came to 0 bases and at J to 2 bases, leaving 8 bases not matched to a gene. Per germline, CDR1 DFQATT and CDR2 SNEGSKA (reference sequence). The CDR3 extends over 17 amino acids. The sequenced part of the CDR3 DNA is TGCAGTGCTAGAGATCTCAAACTAGCGGGGAACACAGATACG. Translated, it gives CSARDLKLAGNTDT. In full, the CDR3 reads CSARDLKLAGNTDTQYF.